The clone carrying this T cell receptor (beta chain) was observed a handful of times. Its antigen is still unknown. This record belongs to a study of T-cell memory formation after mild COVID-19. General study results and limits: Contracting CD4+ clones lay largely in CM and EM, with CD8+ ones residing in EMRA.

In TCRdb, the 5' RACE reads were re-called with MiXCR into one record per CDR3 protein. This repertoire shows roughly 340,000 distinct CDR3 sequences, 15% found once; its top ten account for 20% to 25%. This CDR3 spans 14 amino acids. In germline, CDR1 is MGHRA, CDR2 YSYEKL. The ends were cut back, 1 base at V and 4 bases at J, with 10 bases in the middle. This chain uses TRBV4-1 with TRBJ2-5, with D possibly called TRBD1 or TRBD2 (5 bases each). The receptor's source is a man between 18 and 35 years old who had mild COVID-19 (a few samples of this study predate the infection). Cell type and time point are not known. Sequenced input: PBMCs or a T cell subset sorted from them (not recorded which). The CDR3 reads CASSQGNGAETQYF. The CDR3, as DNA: TGCGCCAGCAGCCAAGGGAACGGGGCAGAGACCCAGTACTTC.